The 23 T cell receptor beta chains presented below share a single source sample, sequenced in a study of lymphopenia after photon versus proton radiotherapy. Data came from immunoSEQ multiplex PCR; TCRdb stores just in-frame clones and leaves some out. The data contain about 3,000 clones, 85% to 95% of them seen just once; the ten biggest clones take up 1.5% to 2%. The sequencing used peripheral blood, collected from a patient treated with photon-based radiotherapy. The source of these receptors is a woman aged 70-85 years with pancreatic cancer.

This clone is a singleton in its sample. V gene TRBV5-4 combines with J gene TRBJ2-1; D unresolved. In germline, CDR1 is SGHNT, CDR2 YYREEE (reference sequence). The CDR3 is 13 residues long. The V and J ends lost 0 bases and 8 bases respectively, with 9 bases between them. The CDR3 bases are TGTGCCAGCAGCTTGGACGGAATCTATGAGCAGTTCTTC. Its translation is CASSLDGIYEQFF. Variable domain in full (rest from reference TRBV5-4 and TRBJ2-1): ETGVTQSPTHLIKTRGQQVTLRCSSQSGHNTVSWYQQALGQGPQFIFQYYREEENGRGNFPPRFSGLQFPNYSSELNVNALELDDSALYLCASSLDGIYEQFFGPGTRLTVL.

CDR3 coding DNA: TGTGCCTGGACCTCTGGGGGACCGGGGGAGCTGTTTTTT. Amino acids: CAWTSGGPGELFF. The rearrangement joins TRBV30 to TRBJ2-2, with D perhaps matching TRBD1 or TRBD2 (5 bases each). V shed 4 bases and J shed 8 bases, with 14 bases lying between them. Germline CDR1 reads GTSNPN; CDR2 reads SVGIG (reference sequence). This CDR3 is built from 13 residues.

This CDR3 reads CASSLAGRGASLGLSDQPQHF. For the CDR3, the DNA is TGTGCCAGCAGCTTAGCGGGACGGGGAGCGAGCTTAGGTCTTTCGGATCAGCCCCAGCATTTT. The chain joins TRBV7-8 to TRBJ1-5, with TRBD1 as a possible D gene (5 bases). CDR3 length equals 21 residues. Per the germline V gene, CDR1 is SGHVS and CDR2 is FQNEAQ. V lost 0 bases and J 5 bases, leaving 29 bases between the germline ends. Combining the CDR3 with reference TRBV7-8 and TRBJ1-5 gives the whole variable domain GAGVSQSPRYKVAKRGQDVALRCDPISGHVSLFWYQQALGQGPEFLTYFQNEAQLDKSGLPSDRFFAERPEGSVSTLKIQRTQQEDSAVYLCASSLAGRGASLGLSDQPQHFGDGTRLSIL.

This chain connects TRBV7-3 to TRBJ2-5; TRBD2 might be the D (5 bases). This CDR3 spans 16 amino acids. Trimming removed 2 bases from V and 3 bases from J, with 16 bases in between. CDR1 and CDR2 (germline): SGHTA, FQGTGA. The CDR3 loop is CASSLFPGFGKETQYF. In DNA form, the CDR3 reads TGTGCCAGCAGCTTATTCCCGGGATTCGGAAAAGAGACCCAGTACTTC.

The V gene is TRBV7-9, the J gene TRBJ2-5; D perhaps matches TRBD1 (6 bases). Germline values: CDR1 SEHNR, CDR2 FQNEAQ (reference sequence). V was trimmed by 6 bases and J by 1 base, leaving 12 bases between them. The CDR3 spans 14 residues. The CDR3 DNA reads TGTGCCAGCAGGCCGGGACAATCCCAAGAGACCCAGTACTTC. Amino acids: CASRPGQSQETQYF.

This sequence joins TRBV9 and TRBJ2-7, with D possibly TRBD1 on 5 matching bases. Germline assignment: CDR1 SGDLS and CDR2 YYNGEE. V lost 0 bases, J lost 5 bases, and 12 bases lay in between. This CDR3 comprises 14 residues. The chain's CDR3 is CASSVGQRGDEQYF. The CDR3, as DNA: TGTGCCAGCAGCGTAGGACAAAGGGGCGACGAGCAGTACTTC.

This clone showed up just once. The chain links TRBV5-6 to TRBJ1-1; unclear D gene. The CDR3 is 14 residues long. CDR1 is SGHDT and CDR2 is YYEEEE in the germline V gene. Trimming pared 1 base from V and 7 bases from J, leaving 14 bases between. In nucleotides, the CDR3 is TGTGCCAGCAGCTTGTTACAGCCGGGGATTGAAGCTTTCTTT. It yields the protein CASSLLQPGIEAFF.

V and J are TRBV4-2 and TRBJ1-2; TRBD1 might be the D (5 bases). Looked up from germline, CDR1 is LGHNA and CDR2 is YNFKEQ. There are 15 residues in the CDR3. V lost 4 bases and J lost 8, with 20 bases in between. The CDR3: CASSPGGGGSWGYTF. In nucleotides, the CDR3 is TGTGCCAGCAGCCCAGGCGGGGGGGGATCTTGGGGCTACACCTTC.

The chain has TRBV19 and TRBJ2-1; the D is unclear. The germline gives CDR1 LNHDA, CDR2 SQIVND (reference sequence). There are 14 residues in the CDR3. Trimming took 3 bases from V and 0 from J, leaving 6 bases between them. CDR3 sequence (DNA): TGTGCCAGTAGTATGGAGAGCTCCTACAATGAGCAGTTCTTC. Protein product: CASSMESSYNEQFF.

The chain couples TRBV9 to TRBJ1-1; D uncertain. The CDR3 contains 15 residues. In germline, CDR1 is SGDLS, CDR2 YYNGEE. The V and J ends lost 2 bases and 1 base respectively, with 12 bases between them. CDR3 in DNA: TGTGCCAGCAGCGTCCTCCAAACAGCGAACACTGAAGCTTTCTTT. Protein product: CASSVLQTANTEAFF.

This chain uses TRBV6-1 with TRBJ2-7; D assignment may be TRBD1 or TRBD2 (5 bases each). Trimming took off 4 bases at V and 3 bases at J, with 10 bases between the two ends. Germline V gene data show CDR1 as MNHNS and CDR2 as SASEGT. The CDR3 covers 13 residues. CDR3 sequence reads: CASSATGGYEQYF. CDR3 DNA sequence: TGTGCCAGCAGTGCTACAGGAGGCTACGAGCAGTACTTC.

The chain carries TRBV5-6 and TRBJ2-5, with D perhaps matching TRBD1 or TRBD2 (7 bases each). Looked up from germline, CDR1 is SGHDT and CDR2 is YYEEEE. The CDR3 covers 15 residues. V lost 1 base and J 5 bases, leaving 15 bases between the germline ends. CDR3 in DNA: TGTGCCAGCAGCTTGCGGGCAGGGGGAGGGGAGACCCAGTACTTC. Protein: CASSLRAGGGETQYF.

This chain connects TRBV13 to TRBJ2-5, with TRBD2 matching over 11 bases. The CDR3 sequence is 14 residues long. V shed 5 bases and J 5 bases; nucleotides not matched to a gene: 4. Germline assignment: CDR1 PRHDT and CDR2 FYEKMQ (reference sequence). DNA of the CDR3: TGTGCCAGCAGCCACGGACTAGCGGGTGAGACCCAGTACTTC. It is translated as CASSHGLAGETQYF. The variable domain in full, with the rest retrieved from reference TRBV13 and TRBJ2-5, is AAGVIQSPRHLIKEKRETATLKCYPIPRHDTVYWYQQGPGQDPQFLISFYEKMQSDKGSIPDRFSAQQFSDYHSELNMSSLELGDSALYFCASSHGLAGETQYFGPGTRLLVL.

The genes are TRBV6-5 and TRBJ1-1; D not resolved. This CDR3 spans 11 amino acids. Trimming pared 5 bases from V and 2 bases from J, leaving 3 bases between. CDR1 and CDR2 from the germline V gene are MNHEY and SVGAGI. The CDR3 nucleotides are TGTGCCAGCAGTCGCAACACTGAAGCTTTCTTT. Translating it yields CASSRNTEAFF.

The chain recombines TRBV18 with TRBJ2-3, with 8 bases aligning to TRBD1. Looked up from germline, CDR1 is KGHSH and CDR2 is LQKENI. There are 15 residues in the CDR3. V was pared by 4 bases and J by 1 base, with 4 bases of the junction left unmatched. In DNA, the CDR3 is TGTGCCAGCTCACTATACAGGGGGGGCACAGATACGCAGTATTTT. Encoded protein: CASSLYRGGTDTQYF.

The J gene is TRBJ2-2, the V gene TRBV19; D is uncertain. Germline lookup yields CDR1 LNHDA and CDR2 SQIVND (reference sequence). The CDR3 loop spans 14 amino acids. The V gene lost 5 bases and the J gene lost 4 bases, with 11 bases spanning the gap. The CDR3 protein is CASSLGIFTGELFF. Written as DNA, the CDR3 is TGTGCCAGTAGTCTGGGGATATTCACCGGGGAGCTGTTTTTT.

The chain joins TRBV5-8 to TRBJ2-2, with 11 positions matching TRBD2. The CDR3 length is 15 residues. Per germline, CDR1 SGHTS and CDR2 YDEGEE. After removal of 5 bases from V and 4 bases from J, the junction contained 4 bases not matched to a gene. The chain's CDR3 is CASSLAGGRTGELFF. CDR3 coding DNA: TGTGCCAGCAGTTTAGCGGGAGGGCGCACCGGGGAGCTGTTTTTT.

This clone has only one observation. This chain uses TRBV7-2 with TRBJ2-1; D not resolved. The CDR3 is 11 amino acids. From germline, CDR1 is SGHTA and CDR2 FQGNSA. V lost 5 bases to trimming and J lost 4 bases, with 3 bases between them. The CDR3 reads CASSPYNEQFF. The CDR3 nucleotides read TGTGCCAGCAGCCCGTACAATGAGCAGTTCTTC.

J is TRBJ1-5 and V is TRBV28; TRBD1 aligns across 9 bases. The J segment lost 2 bases and the V segment lost 6 bases, leaving 11 bases of the junction unmatched. Germline-derived CDR1 and CDR2 are MDHEN and SYDVKM. CDR3 length: 17 amino acids. The CDR3 sequence: CASSIPGTGYRNQPQHF. The CDR3 bases are TGTGCCAGCAGCATCCCCGGGACAGGGTATCGCAATCAGCCCCAGCATTTT.

The V gene is TRBV28, the J gene TRBJ2-7, with a possible D match to TRBD2 (6 bases). The CDR3 has 13 residues. The V and J ends lost 5 bases and 3 bases respectively, with 11 bases between them. Germline loops: CDR1 MDHEN, CDR2 SYDVKM. Written as DNA, the CDR3 is TGTGCCAGCAGTGCGGGACTTAACTACGAGCAGTACTTC. Translated: CASSAGLNYEQYF.

The CDR3 reads CASSPREGYEQYF. In DNA form, the CDR3 reads TGTGCCAGCTCACCGAGGGAGGGGTACGAGCAGTACTTC. The V and J genes are TRBV18 and TRBJ2-7, with 7 bases lining up with TRBD2. This CDR3 region has 13 residues. V was clipped by 3 bases and J by 4 bases; unmatched bases: 3. CDR1 and CDR2 from the germline V gene are KGHSH and LQKENI.

This clone has only a few counts. The genes are TRBV6-1 and TRBJ2-7; the match to TRBD2 covers 9 bases. Trimming removed 10 bases from V and 0 bases from J; junction bases left unmatched: 7. The CDR3 sequence is 14 residues long. Germline V gene data show CDR1 as MNHNS and CDR2 as SASEGT. CDR3 coding DNA: TGTGCCATCCGGCGGGGGGGGGACTCCTACGAGCAGTACTTC. It specifies CAIRRGGDSYEQYF.

The V and J genes are TRBV29-1 and TRBJ2-1; 7 positions match TRBD2. With V trimmed by 6 bases and J by 7 bases, 18 bases remained unmatched. This CDR3 has 16 amino acids. Germline V CDR1 and CDR2: SQVTM, ANQGSEA. The CDR3: CSVGLVTGGPGNEQFF. For the CDR3, the DNA is TGCAGCGTGGGATTGGTTACGGGAGGCCCGGGGAATGAGCAGTTCTTC.